This TCR beta chain was recorded in a study of circulating CD8 cells and anti-PD-1 response in melanoma. The wider study: Response groups: complete/partial responders versus stable/progressive non-responders.

V was cut by 0 bases and J by 3 bases, with 15 bases left in between. Germline CDR1 DFQATT, CDR2 SNEGSKA (reference sequence). The CDR3 length is 16 residues. This clonotype was observed a handful of times. The target antigen is unknown. TCR libraries were prepared from around 15 ng of total RNA with the QIAseq Immune Repertoire TCR panel. TCRdb reanalysed the reads using MiXCR and keeps one entry per CDR3 protein. The repertoire includes several hundred distinct CDR3 sequences, roughly 9.6% of them detected once, and around two fifths sits in the top ten. Study-level findings and limits: At M1, fewer than 7% of TRB clonotypes appeared in multiple subsets. Generally, no replicate experiments were performed.

From live CD3+CD8+TCRalphabeta+ cells, four PD-1 and/or TIGIT subsets were sorted. The chain is built from TRBV20-1 and TRBJ2-1; no clear D. This specimen was CD8+ T cells from PBMCs, taken at baseline or after one month of anti-PD-1 therapy (not recorded which). This receptor was identified in a human donor with melanoma. The CDR3 DNA is TGCAGTGCTAGAGATGTGGCGTCGAGAGACTACAATGAGCAGTTCTTC. Encoded protein: CSARDVASRDYNEQFF.